These 5 T cell receptor beta chains originate from one sample sequenced in a study of T cell responses to AZD1222 COVID-19 vaccine. Clones were read by immunoSEQ multiplex PCR, and TCRdb kept only the in-frame ones, dropping some. The sample records tens of thousands of clones, 85% being singletons. Sequences were derived from peripheral blood, sampled 28 days after the second AZD1222 dose. The origin of the receptors is an adult who received the AZD1222 COVID-19 vaccine.

The genes are TRBV5-4 and TRBJ2-3; TRBD2 matches at 10 bases. The CDR3 is 18 residues long. Germline trimming cut 0 bases from V and 5 bases from J; bases unmatched to any gene: 12. Germline CDR1 reads SGHNT; CDR2 reads YYREEE (reference sequence). Here the CDR3 reads CASSLGLAGAGSGDTQYF. DNA for the CDR3: TGTGCCAGCAGCTTGGGGCTAGCGGGGGCCGGGTCCGGAGATACGCAGTATTTT.

J is TRBJ1-5 and V is TRBV6-5, with D possibly being TRBD1 (6 bases). The CDR3 runs to 14 residues. Germline V gene lookup returns CDR1 MNHEY and CDR2 SVGAGI. V was clipped by 4 bases and J by 7 bases, with 14 bases between them. CDR3 sequence (DNA): TGTGCCAGCAGTTCCAGACAGGCGCGGCAGCCCCAGCATTTT. This gives the protein CASSSRQARQPQHF.

The chain employs TRBV3-1 (or the pseudogene TRBV3-2) and TRBJ1-6; no definite D call. The CDR3 has 19 residues. Looked up from germline, CDR1 is LGHDT and CDR2 is YNNKEL (reference sequence). With 0 bases removed from V and 5 bases from J, the gap between germline ends came to 20 bases. The CDR3 here is CASSQDLYSLIPDNSPLHF. The CDR3 DNA sequence: TGTGCCAGCAGCCAAGATCTTTACAGTTTGATCCCTGATAATTCACCCCTCCACTTT.

The rearrangement links TRBV19 to TRBJ1-1; 11 bases match TRBD1. V shed 5 bases, J shed 2 bases, and the junction held 10 bases outside the gene matches. There are 17 residues in the CDR3. Germline V lookup: CDR1 LNHDA, CDR2 SQIVND (reference sequence). The CDR3 loop is CASSSRTGGVINTEAFF. Written as DNA, the CDR3 is TGTGCCAGTAGTTCAAGGACAGGGGGCGTGATAAACACTGAAGCTTTCTTT.

This rearrangement joins TRBV11-2 to TRBJ2-1, with 7 bases identical to TRBD1. The germline V gene encodes CDR1 SGHAT and CDR2 FQNNGV. This CDR3 has 17 residues. J gave up 0 bases and V 4 bases, and 9 bases lay outside the gene matches. The CDR3 DNA sequence: TGTGCCAGCAGCTCGCGACCGACAGGGAGCTCCTACAATGAGCAGTTCTTC. Translated, it gives CASSSRPTGSSYNEQFF.